This entry features one T cell receptor (beta chain) sequence. This entry belongs to a study of control samples from healthy donors and cancer patients. V gave up 6 bases and J gave up 8 bases; unmatched junction bases: 6. Germline CDR1 reads MNHEY; CDR2 reads SVGAGI. This CDR3 is built from 12 residues. Here immunoSEQ multiplex PCR was the method, and the copy in TCRdb shows in-frame clones only, minus some. The sample carries about 26,000 clones, 85% recorded once. Sequencing was performed on PBMCs. This chain joins TRBV6-5 and TRBJ1-2, with 7 bases matching TRBD1. This receptor was obtained from a woman between 55 and 75 years old with head and neck cancer. For the CDR3, the DNA is TGTGCCAGCAGGGGACAGCCTTTAGGCTACACCTTC. Translating it yields CASRGQPLGYTF.